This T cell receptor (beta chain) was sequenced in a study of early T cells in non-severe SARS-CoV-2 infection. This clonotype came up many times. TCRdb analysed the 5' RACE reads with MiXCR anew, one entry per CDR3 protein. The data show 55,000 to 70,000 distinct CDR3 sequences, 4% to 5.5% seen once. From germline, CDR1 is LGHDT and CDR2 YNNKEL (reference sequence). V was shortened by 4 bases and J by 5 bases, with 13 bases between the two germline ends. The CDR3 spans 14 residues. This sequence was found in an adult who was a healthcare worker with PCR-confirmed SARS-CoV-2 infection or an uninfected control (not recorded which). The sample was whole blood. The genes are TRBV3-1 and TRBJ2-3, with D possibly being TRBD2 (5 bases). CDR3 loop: CASSPRSAGDTQYF. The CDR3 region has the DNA TGTGCCAGCAGCCCCCGATCGGCGGGAGATACGCAGTATTTT.